The 17 T cell receptor beta chains listed next were all sequenced from one sample in a study of blood T cell repertoires in COVID-19. Assay used: immunoSEQ multiplex PCR; TCRdb lists only in-frame clones, some missing. The sample yields some 180,000 clones, roughly 76% seen once. Material: peripheral blood. The source of these receptors is a woman between 40 and 50 years old with COVID-19, enrolled during active disease.

The J gene is TRBJ2-6, the V gene TRBV27; no firm D call. Between the trimmed V and J ends, which lost 7 bases and 2 bases, there was a span of 12 bases. The CDR3 is 15 residues long. Germline V gives CDR1 MNHEY, CDR2 SMNVEV (reference sequence). CDR3 region: CASMTPGTGANVLTF. The CDR3, as DNA: TGTGCCAGCATGACTCCGGGTACTGGGGCCAACGTCCTGACTTTC. Looking up the rest from reference TRBV27 and TRBJ2-6 gives the full variable domain: EAQVTQNPRYLITVTGKKLTVTCSQNMNHEYMSWYRQDPGLGLRQIYYSMNVEVTDKGDVPEGYKVSRKEKRNFPLILESPSPNQTSLYFCASMTPGTGANVLTFGAGSRLTVL.

The chain recombines TRBV6-6 with TRBJ2-7, with TRBD2 matching over 10 bases. CDR3 length: 14 residues. V was pared by 7 bases and J by 3 bases, with 6 bases of the junction left unmatched. CDR1 and CDR2 (germline): MNHNY, SVGAGI (reference sequence). The CDR3 loop reads CASTPGTSDYEQYF. The CDR3 DNA sequence: TGTGCCAGCACACCCGGGACTAGCGACTACGAGCAGTACTTC.

The chain uses TRBV11-2 and TRBJ2-3; no clear D. V lost 2 bases and J 1 base, leaving 4 bases between the germline ends. The CDR3 is made up of 13 amino acids. Germline V gene lookup returns CDR1 SGHAT and CDR2 FQNNGV. CDR3 loop: CASSLSGTDTQYF. For the CDR3, the DNA is TGTGCCAGCAGCTTATCGGGCACAGATACGCAGTATTTT.

A few counts support this clone. This chain links TRBV5-8 with TRBJ2-3, with D uncertain. V gave up 2 bases and J gave up 0 bases, with 7 bases separating them. CDR3 length equals 14 residues. Germline V gene data show CDR1 as SGHTS and CDR2 as YDEGEE. The CDR3, as DNA: TGTGCCAGCAGCTTAACGACAAGCACAGATACGCAGTATTTT. Protein: CASSLTTSTDTQYF.

This rearrangement joins TRBV3-1 (or the pseudogene TRBV3-2) to TRBJ2-5; 8 bases fit TRBD2. Germline V gene data show CDR1 as LGHDT and CDR2 as YNNKEL (reference sequence). The CDR3 runs to 21 residues. V was pared by 0 bases and J by 5 bases, with 23 bases of the junction left unmatched. The CDR3, as DNA: TGTGCCAGCAGCCAAGATCTCAGGGTAGCGGGACCTGGAGAGGCGTTGGAGACCCAGTACTTC. It yields the protein CASSQDLRVAGPGEALETQYF.

This CDR3 reads CASSEVRLVRAYEQYF. For the CDR3, the DNA is TGTGCCAGCAGTGAAGTAAGACTAGTCAGGGCCTACGAGCAGTACTTC. The chain links TRBV2 to TRBJ2-7; D is perhaps TRBD2 (6 bases). With 1 base removed from V and 2 bases from J, the gap between germline ends came to 15 bases. The CDR3 length is 16 residues. In germline, CDR1 is SNHLY, CDR2 FYNNEI.

This chain connects TRBV2 to TRBJ2-7, with D possibly being TRBD1 (6 bases). This CDR3 is 12 amino acids long. Trimming shortened V by 5 bases and J by 4 bases, and 9 bases separated the two germline ends. CDR1 is SNHLY and CDR2 is FYNNEI in the germline V gene. In nucleotides, the CDR3 is TGTGCCAGCAGTCCCAGGGGTTACGAGCAGTACTTC. As protein: CASSPRGYEQYF.

The rearrangement links TRBV4-1 to TRBJ2-7, with 7 bases matching TRBD2. The J segment lost 7 bases and the V segment lost 0 bases, leaving 6 bases of the junction unmatched. The germline V gene encodes CDR1 MGHRA and CDR2 YSYEKL. The CDR3 length is 14 residues. CDR3 amino acids: CASSQDPQGGEQYV. The CDR3 nucleotides are TGCGCCAGCAGCCAAGATCCGCAGGGAGGGGAGCAGTACGTC.

The rearrangement uses TRBV6-4 and TRBJ2-7, with TRBD2 matching over 7 bases. V was pared by 11 bases and J by 2 bases, with 12 bases of the junction left unmatched. The CDR3 extends over 14 amino acids. Germline V gives CDR1 MRHNA, CDR2 SNTAGT. The CDR3 reads CAGTGLAEPYEQYV. CDR3 in DNA: TGTGCCGGGACCGGTCTAGCGGAGCCCTACGAGCAGTACGTC.

For the CDR3, the DNA is TGTGCCAGCAGCTTGGTGGGGCTAGGTGGTTTCGCCGGGGAGCTGTTTTTT. Its protein is CASSLVGLGGFAGELFF. The chain joins TRBV5-4 to TRBJ2-2, with TRBD1 as a possible D gene (5 bases). CDR3 length: 17 residues. Germline CDR1 reads SGHNT; CDR2 reads YYREEE (reference sequence). Deletions cut 0 bases from V and 6 bases from J, with 18 bases between. Drawing the rest from reference TRBV5-4 and TRBJ2-2, the complete variable domain is ETGVTQSPTHLIKTRGQQVTLRCSSQSGHNTVSWYQQALGQGPQFIFQYYREEENGRGNFPPRFSGLQFPNYSSELNVNALELDDSALYLCASSLVGLGGFAGELFFGEGSRLTVL.

The V and J genes are TRBV7-2 and TRBJ2-1, with 11 bases identical to TRBD2. CDR3 length equals 15 residues. The V segment lost 5 bases and the J segment 7 bases; nucleotides outside the gene matches: 7. Per the germline V gene, CDR1 is SGHTA and CDR2 is FQGNSA. CDR3 loop: CASSPGGLAGNEQFF. Written as DNA, the CDR3 is TGTGCCAGCAGCCCAGGCGGACTAGCGGGTAATGAGCAGTTCTTC.

The J gene is TRBJ2-5, the V gene TRBV28; D not certain. The V and J ends lost 7 bases and 3 bases respectively, with 18 bases between them. The CDR3 contains 15 residues. Per the germline V gene, CDR1 is MDHEN and CDR2 is SYDVKM. CDR3 region: CASTHISNREETQYF. DNA for the CDR3: TGTGCCAGCACCCATATATCAAATAGAGAAGAGACCCAGTACTTC. The whole variable domain, remainder taken from reference TRBV28 and TRBJ2-5, is DVKVTQSSRYLVKRTGEKVFLECVQDMDHENMFWYRQDPGLGLRLIYFSYDVKMKEKGDIPEGYSVSREKKERFSLILESASTNQTSMYLCASTHISNREETQYFGPGTRLLVL.

This chain connects TRBV27 to TRBJ2-7; 9 bases align to TRBD1. J was trimmed by 3 bases and V by 3 bases; bases with no gene match: 0. CDR3 length equals 13 residues. CDR1 and CDR2 from the germline V gene are MNHEY and SMNVEV (reference sequence). CDR3 loop: CASSLTGGYEQYF. The CDR3 DNA sequence: TGTGCCAGCAGTTTGACAGGGGGCTACGAGCAGTACTTC.

Only one count was recorded for this clone. The rearrangement uses TRBV7-6 and TRBJ2-2; 8 bases map to TRBD1. This CDR3 has 15 amino acids. The V segment lost 5 bases and the J segment 6 bases; nucleotides outside the gene matches: 8. CDR1 and CDR2 (germline): SGHVS, FNYEAQ. CDR3 protein: CASSQQGDGAGELFF. As DNA, the CDR3 is TGTGCCAGCAGCCAACAGGGGGATGGGGCCGGGGAGCTGTTTTTT.

This clone was observed a few times. In nucleotides, the CDR3 is TGTGCCACCGCGGCAGGGGACACCGGGGAGCTGTTTTTT. Translating gives CATAAGDTGELFF. This chain links TRBV24-1 with TRBJ2-2, with D maybe TRBD1 (6 bases). The CDR3 runs to 13 residues. Germline loops: CDR1 KGHDR, CDR2 SFDVKD. V was cut by 9 bases and J by 3 bases, with 10 bases left in between.

The chain uses TRBV4-2 and TRBJ2-1, with 11 bases that match TRBD1. Germline values: CDR1 LGHNA, CDR2 YNFKEQ. The trim removed 4 bases at V and 5 bases at J, leaving 4 bases unmatched. This CDR3 spans 15 amino acids. The DNA of the CDR3 is TGTGCCAGCAGCCTAACGGGACAGGGGGACAATGAGCAGTTCTTC. As protein: CASSLTGQGDNEQFF.

This clone has only a few counts. This chain connects TRBV3-1 (or the pseudogene TRBV3-2) to TRBJ2-3; the D gene is possibly TRBD2 (6 bases). V lost 0 bases and J 0 bases, leaving 16 bases between the germline ends. The CDR3 consists of 18 residues. Germline CDR1 is LGHDT and CDR2 is YNNKEL (reference sequence). CDR3 residues: CASSQESKGGTSTDTQYF. CDR3 DNA: TGTGCCAGCAGCCAAGAATCGAAAGGAGGGACTAGCACAGATACGCAGTATTTT.